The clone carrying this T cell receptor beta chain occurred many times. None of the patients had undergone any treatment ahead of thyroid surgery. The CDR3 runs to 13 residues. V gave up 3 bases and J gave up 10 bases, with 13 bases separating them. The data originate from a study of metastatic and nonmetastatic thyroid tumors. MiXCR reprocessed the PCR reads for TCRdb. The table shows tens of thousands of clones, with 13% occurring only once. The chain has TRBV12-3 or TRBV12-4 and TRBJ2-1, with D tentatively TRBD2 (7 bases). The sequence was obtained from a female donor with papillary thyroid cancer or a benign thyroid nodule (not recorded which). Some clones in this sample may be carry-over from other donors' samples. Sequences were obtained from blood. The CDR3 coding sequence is TGTGCCAGCAGTTTGGAGGGGGGGGGGGAGCAGTTCTTC. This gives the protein CASSLEGGGEQFF.